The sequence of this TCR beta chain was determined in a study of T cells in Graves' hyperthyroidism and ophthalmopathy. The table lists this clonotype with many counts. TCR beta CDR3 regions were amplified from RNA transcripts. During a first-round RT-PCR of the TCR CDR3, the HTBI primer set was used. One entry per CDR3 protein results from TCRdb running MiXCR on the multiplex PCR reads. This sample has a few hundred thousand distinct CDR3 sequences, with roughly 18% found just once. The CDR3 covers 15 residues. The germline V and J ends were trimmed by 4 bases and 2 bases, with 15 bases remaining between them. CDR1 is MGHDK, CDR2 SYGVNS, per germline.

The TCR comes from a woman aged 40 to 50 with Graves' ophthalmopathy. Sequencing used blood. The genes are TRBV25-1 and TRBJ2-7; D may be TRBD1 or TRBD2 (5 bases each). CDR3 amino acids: CASSGRQGPPYEQYF. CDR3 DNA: TGTGCCAGCAGTGGGCGGCAGGGACCTCCCTACGAGCAGTACTTC.